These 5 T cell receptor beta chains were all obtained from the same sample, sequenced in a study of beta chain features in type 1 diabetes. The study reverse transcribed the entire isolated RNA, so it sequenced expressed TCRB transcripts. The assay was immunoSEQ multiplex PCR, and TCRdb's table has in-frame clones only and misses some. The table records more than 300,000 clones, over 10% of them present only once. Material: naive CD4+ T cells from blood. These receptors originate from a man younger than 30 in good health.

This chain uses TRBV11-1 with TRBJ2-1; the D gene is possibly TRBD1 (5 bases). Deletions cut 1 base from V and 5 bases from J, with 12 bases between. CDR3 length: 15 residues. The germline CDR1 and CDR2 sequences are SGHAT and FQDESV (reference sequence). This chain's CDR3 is CASSLVGRKDNEQFF. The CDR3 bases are TGTGCCAGCAGCTTAGTGGGGCGGAAGGACAATGAGCAGTTCTTC. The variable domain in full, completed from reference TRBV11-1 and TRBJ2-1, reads EAEVAQSPRYKITEKSQAVAFWCDPISGHATLYWYRQILGQGPELLVQFQDESVVDDSQLPKDRFSAERLKGVDSTLKIQPAELGDSAMYLCASSLVGRKDNEQFFGPGTRLTVL.

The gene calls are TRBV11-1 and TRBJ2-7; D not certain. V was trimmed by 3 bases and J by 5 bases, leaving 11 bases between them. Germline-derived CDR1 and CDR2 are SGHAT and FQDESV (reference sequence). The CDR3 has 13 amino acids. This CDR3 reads CASSFPSRNEQYF. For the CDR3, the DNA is TGTGCCAGCAGCTTCCCGTCTAGGAACGAGCAGTACTTC.

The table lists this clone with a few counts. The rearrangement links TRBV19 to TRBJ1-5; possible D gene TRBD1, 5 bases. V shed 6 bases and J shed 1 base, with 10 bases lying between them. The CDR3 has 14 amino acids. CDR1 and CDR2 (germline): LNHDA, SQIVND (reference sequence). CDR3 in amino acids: CASSRQLSNQPQHF. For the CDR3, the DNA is TGTGCCAGTAGCCGACAGTTAAGCAATCAGCCCCAGCATTTT. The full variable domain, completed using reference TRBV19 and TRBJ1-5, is DGGITQSPKYLFRKEGQNVTLSCEQNLNHDAMYWYRQDPGQGLRLIYYSQIVNDFQKGDIAEGYSVSREKKESFPLTVTSAQKNPTAFYLCASSRQLSNQPQHFGDGTRLSIL.

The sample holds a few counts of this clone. DNA of the CDR3: TGTGCCAGCAGGGTAGCGGGGGGCGACAATGAGCAGTTCTTC. This codes for CASRVAGGDNEQFF. This chain links TRBV6-5 with TRBJ2-1, with 10 bases identical to TRBD2. Germline V CDR1 and CDR2: MNHEY, SVGAGI. This CDR3 region has 14 residues. Germline trimming cut 6 bases from V and 5 bases from J; bases unmatched to any gene: 4.

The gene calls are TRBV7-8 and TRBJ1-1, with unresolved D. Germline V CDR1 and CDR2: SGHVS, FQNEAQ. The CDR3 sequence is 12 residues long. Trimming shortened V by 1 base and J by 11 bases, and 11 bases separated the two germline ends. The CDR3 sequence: CASSLERAPAFF. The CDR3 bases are TGTGCCAGCAGCTTAGAGCGGGCTCCCGCTTTCTTT.